In this sample, the clone carrying this T cell receptor (beta chain) turned up a few times. Germline V gene lookup returns CDR1 SGHRS and CDR2 YFSETQ. V lost 0 bases and J lost 0; bases outside the gene matches: 10. The CDR3 contains 18 residues. These data are taken from a study of patients and donors after allogeneic stem cell transplantation. One entry per CDR3 protein results from TCRdb running MiXCR on the RT-PCR reads. The sample yields 920,000 or so distinct CDR3 sequences, roughly 17% seen once. The origin of this receptor is a human donor who was either an allogeneic HSCT recipient or a stem cell or donor lymphocyte infusion donor (not recorded which). It is not recorded whose cells these are; they may come from a transplant donor. The sample taken for sequencing was blood, either unsorted or a sorted T cell fraction (not recorded which). The J gene is TRBJ2-3, the V gene TRBV5-1; 7 bases match TRBD2. The chain's CDR3 is CASSLVKLAGESTDTQYF. The CDR3 nucleotides are TGCGCCAGCAGCTTGGTAAAGCTTGCGGGGGAAAGCACAGATACGCAGTATTTT.